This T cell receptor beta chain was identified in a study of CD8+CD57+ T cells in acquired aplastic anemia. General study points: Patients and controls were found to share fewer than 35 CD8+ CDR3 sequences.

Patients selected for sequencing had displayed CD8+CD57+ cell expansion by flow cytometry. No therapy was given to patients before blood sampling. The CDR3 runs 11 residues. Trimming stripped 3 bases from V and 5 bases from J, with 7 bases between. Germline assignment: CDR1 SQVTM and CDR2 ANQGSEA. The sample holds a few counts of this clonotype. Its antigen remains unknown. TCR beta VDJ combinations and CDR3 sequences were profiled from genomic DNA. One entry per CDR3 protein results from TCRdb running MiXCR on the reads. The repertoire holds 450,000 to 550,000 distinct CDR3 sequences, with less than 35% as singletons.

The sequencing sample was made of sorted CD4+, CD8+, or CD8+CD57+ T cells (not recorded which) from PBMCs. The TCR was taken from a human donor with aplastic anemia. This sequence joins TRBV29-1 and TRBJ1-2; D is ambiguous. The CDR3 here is CSVDGIYGYTF. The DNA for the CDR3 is TGCAGCGTTGATGGAATTTATGGCTACACCTTC.